The subject of this entry is one T cell receptor (beta chain). Methods used by the authors: Counts of nucleated cells, estimated from reference gene primer amplification, were obtained. The method was immunoSEQ multiplex PCR; TCRdb's version includes in-frame clones alone and lacks a portion of them. V and J calls plus clone size are reproduced from that table; the DNA served to infer D and trimming. The sample lists 20,000 to 30,000 clones, 90% occurring once. The V end lost 0 bases, the J end lost 6 bases, and 12 bases lay between the germline ends. This CDR3 spans 15 amino acids. CDR1 and CDR2 (germline): SNHLY, FYNNEI. This specimen comes from a study of blood T cell repertoires in COVID-19. The wider study: Acute and convalescent COVID-19 samples came from the United States, Italy and Spain. Sources were T cells, B-cell-depleted T cells, or PBMCs; the material itself was cDNA or gDNA.

The source material was peripheral blood. This chain connects TRBV2 to TRBJ2-1; D might be TRBD1 (5 bases). The origin of this receptor is a human donor in a cohort sampled during active COVID-19. CDR3 coding DNA: TGTGCCAGCAGTGAAGCTGGGGCCGGGTCCAATGAGCAGTTCTTC. This gives the protein CASSEAGAGSNEQFF.